Described below is a single T cell receptor (beta chain) sequence and its context. The data stem from a study of blood T cell repertoires in COVID-19. In the study overall: Researchers got acute and convalescent COVID-19 samples from the United States, Italy and Spain. The cDNA or gDNA used as material had been derived from T cells, B-cell-depleted T cells, or PBMCs.

V lost 3 bases, J lost 3 bases, and 5 bases lay in between. The CDR3 is 11 amino acids. Germline V lookup: CDR1 DFQATT, CDR2 SNEGSKA (reference sequence). Original analysis: Estimation of nucleated cell counts was performed using reference gene primer amplification. Assay: immunoSEQ multiplex PCR; the TCRdb copy retains only in-frame clones and omits some. That table is the source of V, J and clone size, and D and trimming were worked out from the DNA. This table holds just over 65,000 clones, 85% to 90% found once. The V call is TRBV20-1, the J call TRBJ2-5; D is uncertain. The specimen sequenced was peripheral blood. The receptor was isolated from a man in his sixties with acute or convalescent COVID-19. CDR3 sequence (DNA): TGCAGTGCTAGTCCCGAAGAGACCCAGTACTTC. Protein: CSASPEETQYF.